This T cell receptor beta chain is drawn from a study of control samples from healthy donors and cancer patients. Trimming took 7 bases from V and 2 from J, leaving 11 bases between them. CDR1 is SNHLY, CDR2 FYNNEI, per germline. This CDR3 has 13 residues. Produced via immunoSEQ multiplex PCR; TCRdb's table is partial and in-frame only. Seen here are 100,000 to 150,000 clones, around 90% observed once, and the top ten hold about 2.7%. The sequenced sample consisted of blood. The receptor comes from a man in his forties in good health. The chain combines TRBV2 with TRBJ1-2, with D possibly TRBD1 on 5 matching bases. CDR3 sequence reads: CASTLGGNYGYTF. In DNA, the CDR3 is TGTGCCAGCACCCTGGGGGGGAACTATGGCTACACCTTC.